This T cell receptor (beta chain) was sequenced during a study of identical twins. Findings and caveats of the study: Weaker excess sharing between twins was seen in beta out-of-frame sequences.

This clonotype has a handful of counts. Its antigen is unidentified. The CDR3 totals 16 residues. Germline-derived CDR1 and CDR2 are SGHRS and YFSETQ. V shed 3 bases, J shed 5 bases, and the junction held 11 bases outside the gene matches. Unique molecular identifiers were present on cDNA, and template switching added a universal primer site. One entry per CDR3 protein results from TCRdb running MiXCR on the 5' RACE reads. The sample lists more than 400,000 distinct CDR3 sequences, about 15% occurring once. In addition, the sample was reused for a study of yellow fever vaccine responses in identical twins.

Input material: CD4+ T cells sorted from blood. The V call is TRBV5-1, the J call TRBJ2-1; 7 nucleotides match TRBD2. This TCR was recovered from a woman under 30 in good health. The CDR3 spells CASSSKATSFDNEQFF. For the CDR3, the DNA is TGCGCCAGCAGCTCAAAAGCGACTAGCTTTGACAATGAGCAGTTCTTC.